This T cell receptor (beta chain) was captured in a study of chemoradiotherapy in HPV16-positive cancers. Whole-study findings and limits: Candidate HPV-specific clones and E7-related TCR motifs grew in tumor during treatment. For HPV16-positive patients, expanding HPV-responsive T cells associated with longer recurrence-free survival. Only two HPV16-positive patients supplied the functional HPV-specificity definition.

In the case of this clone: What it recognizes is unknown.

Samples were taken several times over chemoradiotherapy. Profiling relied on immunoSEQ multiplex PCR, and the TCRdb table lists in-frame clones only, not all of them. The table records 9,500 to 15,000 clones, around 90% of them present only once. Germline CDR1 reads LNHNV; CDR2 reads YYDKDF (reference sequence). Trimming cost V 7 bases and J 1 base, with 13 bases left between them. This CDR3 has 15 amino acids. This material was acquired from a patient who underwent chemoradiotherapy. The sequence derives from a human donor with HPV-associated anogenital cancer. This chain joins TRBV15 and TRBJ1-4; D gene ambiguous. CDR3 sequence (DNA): TGTGCCACCACCCCCCGTGGAGGAACTAATGAAAAACTGTTTTTT. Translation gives CATTPRGGTNEKLFF.